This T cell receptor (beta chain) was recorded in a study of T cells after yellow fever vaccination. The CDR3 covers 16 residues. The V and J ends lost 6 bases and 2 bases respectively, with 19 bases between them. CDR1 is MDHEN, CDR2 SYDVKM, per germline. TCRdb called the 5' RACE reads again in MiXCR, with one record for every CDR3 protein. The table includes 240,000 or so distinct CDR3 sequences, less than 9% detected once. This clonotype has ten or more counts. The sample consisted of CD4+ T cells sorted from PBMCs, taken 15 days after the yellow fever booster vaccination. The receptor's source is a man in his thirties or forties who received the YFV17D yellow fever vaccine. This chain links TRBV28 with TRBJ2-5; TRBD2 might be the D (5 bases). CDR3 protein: CASSFPPPREQETQYF. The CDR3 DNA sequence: TGTGCCAGCAGCTTCCCCCCTCCGAGGGAGCAAGAGACCCAGTACTTC.